The rows below give T cell receptor beta chains drawn from one sample of a study of beta chain features in type 1 diabetes. Only in-frame clones appear in the TCRdb table, and some are missing; sequencing was by immunoSEQ multiplex PCR. This table has around 160,000 clones, 40% to 60% appearing once. Input material: Tregs from blood. The receptor source for this set is a man aged 18 to 30 in good health. Each CDR3 is given with its conserved first and last residue. A D gene is named only where the DNA matches it firmly. A row's size may be missing; if present it is once, few, many or a size class.

V	size	D	J	DNA	CDR3
TRBV5-6	.	.	TRBJ1-3	TGTGCCAGCAGCCTTAACGGAGGAGACACCATATATTTT	CASSLNGGDTIYF
TRBV18	.	TRBD1	TRBJ2-7	TGTGCCAGCTCACCAGCCGGGACAGGGACCTACGAGCAGTACTTC	CASSPAGTGTYEQYF
TRBV28	.	.	TRBJ1-2	TGTGCCAGTCGTCTTAACTATGGCTACACCTTC	CASRLNYGYTF
TRBV7-2	few	TRBD1	TRBJ1-2	TGTGCCAGCAGCTTAACGGCGGTGACAGGGGACGTCTACACCTTC	CASSLTAVTGDVYTF
TRBV29-1	.	.	TRBJ1-2	TGCAGCGTTTCGAGAGGCTACACCTTC	CSVSRGYTF
TRBV27	.	TRBD1	TRBJ1-6	TGTGCCAGCAGTTGGACAGGGGGCACTTCACCCCTCCACTTT	CASSWTGGTSPLHF
TRBV6-6	.	TRBD1	TRBJ2-5	TGTGCCAGCAGTTACGGGACAGGGATAGGAGAGACCCAGTACTTC	CASSYGTGIGETQYF
TRBV11-2	few	.	TRBJ2-7	TGTGCCAGCAGCTTAGTGGTCGCAGGGATGAACGAGCAGTACTTC	CASSLVVAGMNEQYF
TRBV6-5	few	.	TRBJ2-1	TGTGCCAGCGGAGGGGATGTTAAGTGGGATGAGCAGTTCTTC	CASGGDVKWDEQFF
TRBV6-5	.	TRBD1	TRBJ2-7	TGTGCCAGCAGTAAAGGGACAGGGGGCTACGAGCAGTACTTC	CASSKGTGGYEQYF
TRBV7-3	.	TRBD2	TRBJ2-5	TGTGCCAGCAGCTTCAGCGGGGCTGGGGAGACCCAGTACTTC	CASSFSGAGETQYF
TRBV5-1	.	TRBD1	TRBJ1-2	TGCGCCAGCAGCTCGCCCGGACAGGGATTTATCGGCTACACCTTC	CASSSPGQGFIGYTF
TRBV19	.	TRBD1	TRBJ1-1	TGTGCCAGTAGTATCGGGGACAGTATTGAAGCTTTCTTT	CASSIGDSIEAFF
TRBV6-5	.	.	TRBJ1-5	TGTGCCAGCAGTGAAGGGGGTCAGCCCCAGCATTTT	CASSEGGQPQHF
TRBV29-1	few	TRBD1	TRBJ1-2	TGCAGCGTCGCCCGGGACAGGGGTAATGGCTACACCTTC	CSVARDRGNGYTF
TRBV28	.	.	TRBJ1-1	TGTGCCAGCAGTCCCCCTCCGCAGGGTTCCACCCGGTCGGCTTTCTTT	CASSPPPQGSTRSAFF
TRBV5-6	.	TRBD1	TRBJ2-1	TGTGCCAGCAGCTTAACAGGGGGCGCGGACAATGAGCAGTTCTTC	CASSLTGGADNEQFF
TRBV7-2	.	TRBD1	TRBJ1-5	TGTGCCAGCAGCTTGGGACAGGGGAGTTGGAATCAGCCCCAGCATTTT	CASSLGQGSWNQPQHF
TRBV5-6	.	.	TRBJ1-2	TGTGCCAGCAGCTTGGTGGGGCTTAATAACTATGGCTACACCTTC	CASSLVGLNNYGYTF
TRBV7-9	few	.	TRBJ2-2	TGTGCCAGCAGCACACGTCGTGGCACCGGGGAGCTGTTTTTT	CASSTRRGTGELFF
TRBV29-1	.	TRBD1	TRBJ1-4	TGCAGCGTTCAGGGACAGGTTAATGAAAAACTGTTTTTT	CSVQGQVNEKLFF
TRBV7-2	.	TRBD1	TRBJ2-7	TGTGCCAGCAGCTTAGCAGGACAGGGGCCCTACGAGCAGTACTTC	CASSLAGQGPYEQYF
TRBV18	few	.	TRBJ2-7	TGTGCCACCCGCGGTGGGGAGCGGAAAAATTACGAGCAGTACTTC	CATRGGERKNYEQYF
TRBV7-2	.	TRBD1	TRBJ2-3	TGTGCCAGCAGCCGACAGGGTTTTAGTACAGATACGCAGTATTTT	CASSRQGFSTDTQYF
TRBV5-1	few	TRBD1	TRBJ1-3	TGCGCCAGCAGTAAGGACAGGGGAGGAAACACCATATATTTT	CASSKDRGGNTIYF
TRBV7-9	.	.	TRBJ1-2	TGTGCCAGCATGGGTTACGCAGACTCCGGATTCTATGGCTACACCTTC	CASMGYADSGFYGYTF
TRBV5-1	.	TRBD2	TRBJ2-1	TGCGCCAGCAGCTTAGGACTAGCGGGCGCCTACAATGAGCAGTTCTTC	CASSLGLAGAYNEQFF
TRBV2	.	.	TRBJ1-5	TGTGCCAGCAGTGTAGTAGCGGGGGGCGAGGGCCAGCCCCAGCATTTT	CASSVVAGGEGQPQHF
TRBV7-2	.	.	TRBJ2-3	TGTGCCAGCAGCTCCTCTGGCGATACGCAGTATTTT	CASSSSGDTQYF
TRBV5-1	few	TRBD1	TRBJ2-7	TGCGCCAGCAGCGGGACAGGGTGGAACGAGCAGTACTTC	CASSGTGWNEQYF
TRBV18	.	TRBD2	TRBJ2-3	TGTGCCAGCTCACCAGGACTAGCGGCCACAGATACGCAGTATTTT	CASSPGLAATDTQYF
TRBV5-6	few	.	TRBJ2-5	TGTGCCAGCAGCAACGCTCTGGGAACAGGGTTACGAGAGACCCAGTACTTC	CASSNALGTGLRETQYF
TRBV28	.	TRBD1	TRBJ2-2	TGTGCCAGCAGTCGACAGGGTAGGCTGTTTTTT	CASSRQGRLFF
TRBV30	.	.	TRBJ1-1	TGTGCCTGGACCCACAGAGCCCGGGGCACTGAAGCTTTCTTT	CAWTHRARGTEAFF